The present T cell receptor (beta chain) was sequenced within a study of blood T cells in healthy people across ages. General study findings and limits: Lack of knowledge of donor CMV status possibly confounded expanded clonotype changes.

For the second PCR, which ran for about 7 to 11 cycles, a sample-barcoded 5' primer and a J-beta primer mix were used. One entry per CDR3 protein, called by TCRdb with MiXCR from the 5' RACE reads. The top ten clones hold roughly two fifths of a sample with roughly 720,000 distinct CDR3 sequences, around half of them seen once. Per sample, at least 5 micrograms of total RNA were extracted. This clonotype has just a few counts. The target antigen is unknown. Germline lookup yields CDR1 SGDLS and CDR2 YYNGEE. There are 14 residues in the CDR3. Trimming took off 5 bases at V and 4 bases at J, with 10 bases between the two ends.

Material: blood. The sequence was collected from a man older than 75 in good health. The rearrangement joins TRBV9 to TRBJ1-6; possible D gene TRBD1, 5 bases. The CDR3, as DNA: TGTGCCAGCAGTTCAGGGTTATATAATTCACCCCTCCACTTT. Its translation is CASSSGLYNSPLHF.